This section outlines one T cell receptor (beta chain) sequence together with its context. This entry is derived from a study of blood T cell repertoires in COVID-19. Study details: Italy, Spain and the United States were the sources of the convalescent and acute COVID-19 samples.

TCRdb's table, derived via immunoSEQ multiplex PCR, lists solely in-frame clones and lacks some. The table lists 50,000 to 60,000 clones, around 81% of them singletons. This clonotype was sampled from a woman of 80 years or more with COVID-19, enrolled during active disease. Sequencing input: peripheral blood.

For the CDR3, the DNA is TGTGCCAGCAGCTTCCGGACTAGCGGGGCGACAGCTAGCACAGATACGCAGTATTTT. This sequence encodes CASSFRTSGATASTDTQYF. V and J are TRBV7-9 and TRBJ2-3; 12 bases agree with TRBD2. CDR1 and CDR2 from the germline V gene are SEHNR and FQNEAQ (reference sequence). The V and J ends lost 3 bases and 0 bases, in that order; junction bases with no gene match: 10. The CDR3 contains 19 residues.